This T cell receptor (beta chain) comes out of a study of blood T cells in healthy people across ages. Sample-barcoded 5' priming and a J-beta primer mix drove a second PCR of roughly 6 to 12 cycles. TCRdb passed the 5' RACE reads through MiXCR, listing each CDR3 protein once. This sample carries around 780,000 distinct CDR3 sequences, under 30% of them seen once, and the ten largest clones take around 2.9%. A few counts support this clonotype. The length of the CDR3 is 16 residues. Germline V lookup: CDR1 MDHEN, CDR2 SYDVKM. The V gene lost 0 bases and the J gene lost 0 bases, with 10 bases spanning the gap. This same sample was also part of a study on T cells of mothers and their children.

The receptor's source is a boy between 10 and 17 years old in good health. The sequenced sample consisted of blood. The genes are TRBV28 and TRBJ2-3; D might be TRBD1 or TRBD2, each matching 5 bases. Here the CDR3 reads CASSLWGRVSTDTQYF. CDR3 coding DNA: TGTGCCAGCAGTTTATGGGGGCGGGTTAGCACAGATACGCAGTATTTT.